One sample yielded the 22 T cell receptor beta chains listed below, sequenced in a study of blood T cell repertoires in COVID-19. Measured with immunoSEQ multiplex PCR; TCRdb has only the in-frame clones, and not every one. Here the sample spans about 95,000 clones, roughly 90% being singletons. The sample taken for sequencing was peripheral blood. The receptors originated from a woman between 70 and 85 years old with acute or convalescent COVID-19.

This clone was counted once. The chain has TRBV28 and TRBJ2-7; 8 bases align to TRBD2. The germline gives CDR1 MDHEN, CDR2 SYDVKM. There are 15 residues in the CDR3. V lost 3 bases to trimming and J lost 5 bases; unmatched junction nucleotides: 9. In DNA form, the CDR3 reads TGTGCCAGCAGTTTTTCCCAGCGGGAGTCTAACGAGCAGTACTTC. Translated: CASSFSQRESNEQYF.

The V gene is TRBV28, the J gene TRBJ1-1; 9 bases fit TRBD1. The CDR3 runs to 16 residues. The germline gives CDR1 MDHEN, CDR2 SYDVKM. Trimming took 5 bases from V and 2 from J; bases not matched to a gene: 9. In DNA, the CDR3 is TGTGCCAGCAGTCGCATCAGGGACAGGGTAAACACTGAAGCTTTCTTT. Its protein is CASSRIRDRVNTEAFF.

This clone has just a few counts. The V call is TRBV7-9, the J call TRBJ1-2; TRBD1 might be the D (6 bases). Germline V lookup: CDR1 SEHNR, CDR2 FQNEAQ (reference sequence). Trimming pared 5 bases from V and 6 bases from J, leaving 13 bases between. This CDR3 has 13 amino acids. This CDR3 reads CASSPMAGDGYTF. CDR3 bases: TGTGCCAGCAGCCCGATGGCAGGGGATGGCTACACCTTC.

The chain is built from TRBV6-5 and TRBJ2-5; a weak D match, TRBD1 (5 bases). V was pared by 5 bases and J by 5 bases, with 15 bases between. CDR3 length equals 14 residues. Looked up from germline, CDR1 is MNHEY and CDR2 is SVGAGI. CDR3 coding DNA: TGTGCCAGCAGTAACACCCACAGGAAGGAGACCCAGTACTTC. The encoded protein is CASSNTHRKETQYF.

This clone was picked up a small number of times. The V gene is TRBV11-3, the J gene TRBJ1-3; 7 nucleotides match TRBD1. After removal of 5 bases from V and 9 bases from J, the junction contained 7 bases not matched to a gene. The germline V gene encodes CDR1 SGHNT and CDR2 YENEEA. This CDR3 is 13 amino acids long. The CDR3 bases are TGTGCCAGCAGCAAACCACAGGGGTCCACCATATATTTT. It is translated as CASSKPQGSTIYF.

This sequence joins TRBV27 and TRBJ2-7, with 16 bases matching TRBD2. CDR1 is MNHEY, CDR2 SMNVEV, per germline (reference sequence). This CDR3 contains 19 residues. After removal of 0 bases from V and 1 base from J, the junction contained 6 bases not matched to a gene. The CDR3, as DNA: TGTGCCAGCAGTTTATCTGGGACTAGCGGGAGGGGTCGGTCCTACGAGCAGTACTTC. Its translation: CASSLSGTSGRGRSYEQYF.

This chain uses TRBV28 with TRBJ1-5; TRBD1 agrees at 7 bases. CDR3 size: 15 residues. Germline loops: CDR1 MDHEN, CDR2 SYDVKM. The V gene end was trimmed by 1 base and the J gene end by 5 bases; junction bases not matched to a gene: 5. The CDR3 nucleotides read TGTGCCAGCAGTTTATTGACAGGGTTGCATCAGCCCCAGCATTTT. It encodes CASSLLTGLHQPQHF.

The chain has TRBV4-1 and TRBJ2-1; possible D gene TRBD2, 5 bases. The germline gives CDR1 MGHRA, CDR2 YSYEKL. This CDR3 spans 17 amino acids. Trimming left V 1 base short and J 4 bases short, with 17 bases between. This chain's CDR3 is CASSQGPLTSGYNEQFF. The CDR3 DNA follows: TGCGCCAGCAGCCAAGGCCCTCTGACCTCGGGGTACAATGAGCAGTTCTTC.

This chain connects TRBV6-5 to TRBJ1-3; no clear D. Germline CDR1 reads MNHEY; CDR2 reads SVGAGI. The CDR3 has 13 amino acids. With 8 bases removed from V and 0 bases from J, the gap between germline ends came to 8 bases. CDR3 nucleotides: TGTGCCAGCGGTTCCGTCTCTGGAAACACCATATATTTT. Its protein product is CASGSVSGNTIYF.

V usage is TRBV4-1 and J usage is TRBJ2-7; D not certain. The CDR3 spans 10 residues. Trimming stripped 7 bases from V and 12 bases from J, with 13 bases between. From germline, CDR1 is MGHRA and CDR2 YSYEKL. CDR3 sequence: CASTPRGRYV. Written as DNA, the CDR3 is TGCGCCAGCACCCCACGTGGGCGGTACGTC.

The gene calls are TRBV10-3 and TRBJ1-4; D is perhaps TRBD1 (6 bases). V lost 0 bases and J lost 7, with 12 bases in between. Germline V gene data show CDR1 as ENHRY and CDR2 as SYGVKD. CDR3 size: 15 residues. The CDR3 sequence: CAISESGGLSEKLFF. As DNA, the CDR3 is TGTGCCATCAGTGAGTCGGGGGGGCTGAGTGAAAAACTGTTTTTT.

The chain carries TRBV19 and TRBJ2-2; 7 bases fit TRBD1. The CDR3 runs 18 residues. V lost 5 bases to trimming and J lost 0 bases; unmatched junction nucleotides: 12. Looked up from germline, CDR1 is LNHDA and CDR2 is SQIVND (reference sequence). The CDR3 nucleotides read TGTGCCAGTAGTCCCCGACCCCCACAGGGGACGAACACCGGGGAGCTGTTTTTT. It specifies CASSPRPPQGTNTGELFF.

The J gene is TRBJ2-1, the V gene TRBV6-5; D may be TRBD1 (7 bases). V shed 2 bases and J shed 7 bases, with 12 bases lying between them. Germline V CDR1 and CDR2: MNHEY, SVGAGI. CDR3 size: 14 residues. The CDR3 bases are TGTGCCAGCAGTTACAAGACAGGGACTAATGAGCAGTTCTTC. Residues: CASSYKTGTNEQFF.

This rearrangement joins TRBV5-1 to TRBJ1-6, with 8 nucleotides matching TRBD1. The CDR3 consists of 16 residues. V gave up 0 bases and J gave up 5 bases; unmatched junction bases: 4. Germline loops: CDR1 SGHRS, CDR2 YFSETQ. The CDR3 DNA is TGCGCCAGCAGCTTGGGACAGGGGACAAATAATTCACCCCTCCACTTT. It specifies CASSLGQGTNNSPLHF.

This chain joins TRBV6-5 and TRBJ2-2; TRBD1 might be the D (5 bases). The germline V and J ends were trimmed by 6 bases and 3 bases, with 8 bases remaining between them. This CDR3 contains 13 residues. Germline values: CDR1 MNHEY, CDR2 SVGAGI. This CDR3 is CASRTAHTGELFF. In DNA, the CDR3 is TGTGCCAGCAGGACAGCGCACACCGGGGAGCTGTTTTTT.

The chain has TRBV5-1 and TRBJ1-5, with D possibly being TRBD1 (6 bases). The CDR3 spans 13 residues. Per germline, CDR1 SGHRS and CDR2 YFSETQ. The germline V and J ends were trimmed by 1 base and 7 bases, with 9 bases remaining between them. The CDR3 is CASSLTGGQPQHF. CDR3 DNA: TGCGCCAGCAGCTTGACGGGGGGCCAGCCCCAGCATTTT.

This clone was seen more than once but under ten times. The CDR3 loop reads CASSIKKGTGNYGYTF. The CDR3 DNA reads TGTGCCAGTAGTATTAAAAAAGGGACAGGAAACTATGGCTACACCTTC. The chain carries TRBV19 and TRBJ1-2, with 8 bases identical to TRBD1. The trim removed 3 bases at V and 2 bases at J, leaving 8 bases unmatched. CDR3 length: 16 residues. CDR1 LNHDA and CDR2 SQIVND come from the germline V gene (reference sequence).

This rearrangement joins TRBV10-2 to TRBJ1-2, with TRBD1 matching over 7 bases. Per germline, CDR1 WSHSY and CDR2 SAAADI. The trim removed 6 bases at V and 8 bases at J, leaving 9 bases unmatched. This CDR3 is built from 13 residues. This CDR3 reads CASREKGARGYTF. Here the CDR3 DNA reads TGCGCCAGCAGAGAAAAGGGGGCGCGGGGCTACACCTTC.

The chain joins TRBV28 to TRBJ2-5; D might be TRBD1 (5 bases). Trimming took off 4 bases at V and 7 bases at J, with 16 bases between the two ends. The CDR3 consists of 14 residues. Germline CDR1 is MDHEN and CDR2 is SYDVKM. The CDR3, as DNA: TGTGCCAGCAGTTCGCCCCAGGGAACAGGGACCCAGTACTTC. Translated: CASSSPQGTGTQYF.

This chain uses TRBV24-1 with TRBJ2-5; 8 bases map to TRBD2. Germline trimming cut 7 bases from V and 2 bases from J; bases unmatched to any gene: 26. The germline V gene encodes CDR1 KGHDR and CDR2 SFDVKD. The CDR3 runs 21 residues. CDR3 residues: CATSLFPAGFVAGHWQETQYF. As DNA, the CDR3 is TGTGCCACCAGCTTGTTCCCCGCAGGGTTCGTAGCGGGGCACTGGCAAGAGACCCAGTACTTC.

The chain combines TRBV12-3 or TRBV12-4 with TRBJ2-7; D gene uncertain. Trimming took off 1 base at V and 3 bases at J, with 7 bases between the two ends. This CDR3 has 13 residues. CDR3 amino acids: CASSLGAFYEQYV. CDR3 bases: TGTGCCAGCAGTTTAGGGGCCTTCTACGAGCAGTACGTC.

This clone showed up just once. This rearrangement joins TRBV3-1 (or the pseudogene TRBV3-2) to TRBJ2-5, with unresolved D. Deletions cut 1 base from V and 5 bases from J, with 14 bases between. The CDR3 is 15 residues long. Germline V gene sequence: CDR1 LGHDT, CDR2 YNNKEL (reference sequence). CDR3 nucleotide sequence: TGTGCCAGCAGCCAAGTTGGTACAAGTCGCGAGACCCAGTACTTC. This encodes CASSQVGTSRETQYF.